This T cell receptor (beta chain) appears in the sequencing data of a study of T cells expressing NK-cell markers. Study results and caveats: Whether expanded NKG2C+ T cell clones were HCMV specific stayed uncertain.

TCRdb reworked the 5' RACE reads into one entry per CDR3 protein, no DNA. This sample's table has around 260,000 distinct CDR3 sequences. For this clonotype: Its cognate antigen is unknown.

The CDR3 has 14 residues. CDR1 and CDR2 from the germline V gene are SGHDN and FVKESK. This sequence originates from a woman between 18 and 75 years old in good health. Sequencing was performed on blood T cells: a sorted CD56 or NKG2C T cell subset, CD4+ or CD8+ T cells, or bulk PBMC T cells (not recorded which). The chain has TRBV14 and TRBJ2-1; there is no DNA to check the TCRdb D call of TRBD2. CDR3 sequence: CASSQRTSASEQFF.